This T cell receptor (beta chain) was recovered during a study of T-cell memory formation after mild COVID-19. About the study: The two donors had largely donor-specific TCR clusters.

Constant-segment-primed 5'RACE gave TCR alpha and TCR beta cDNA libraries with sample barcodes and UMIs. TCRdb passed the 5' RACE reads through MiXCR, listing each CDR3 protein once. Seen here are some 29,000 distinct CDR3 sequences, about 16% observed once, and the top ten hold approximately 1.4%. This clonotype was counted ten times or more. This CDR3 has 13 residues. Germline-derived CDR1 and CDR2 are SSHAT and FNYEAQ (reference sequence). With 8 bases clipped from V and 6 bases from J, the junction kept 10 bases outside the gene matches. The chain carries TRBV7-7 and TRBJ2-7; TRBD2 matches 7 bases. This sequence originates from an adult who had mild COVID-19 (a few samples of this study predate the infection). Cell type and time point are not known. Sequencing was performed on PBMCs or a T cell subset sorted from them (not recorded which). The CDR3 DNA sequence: TGTGCCAGCTCGCCAGGGACTACCAGCGAGCAGTACTTC. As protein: CASSPGTTSEQYF. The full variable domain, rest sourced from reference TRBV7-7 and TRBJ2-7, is GAGVSQSPRYKVTKRGQDVTLRCDPISSHATLYWYQQALGQGPEFLTYFNYEAQPDKSGLPSDRFSAERPEGSISTLTIQRTEQRDSAMYRCASSPGTTSEQYFGPGTRLTVT.